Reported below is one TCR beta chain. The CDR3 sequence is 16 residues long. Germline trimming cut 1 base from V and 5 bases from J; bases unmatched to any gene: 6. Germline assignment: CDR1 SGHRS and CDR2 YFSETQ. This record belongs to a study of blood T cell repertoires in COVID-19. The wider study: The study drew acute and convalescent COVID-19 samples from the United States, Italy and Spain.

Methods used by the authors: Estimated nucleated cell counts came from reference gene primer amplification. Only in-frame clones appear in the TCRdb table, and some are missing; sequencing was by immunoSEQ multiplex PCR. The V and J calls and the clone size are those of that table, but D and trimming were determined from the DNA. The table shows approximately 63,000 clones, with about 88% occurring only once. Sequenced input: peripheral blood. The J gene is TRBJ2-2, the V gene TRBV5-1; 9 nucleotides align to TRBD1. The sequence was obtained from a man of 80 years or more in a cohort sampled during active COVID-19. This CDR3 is CASSLRDRAGTGELFF. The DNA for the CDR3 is TGCGCCAGCAGCTTGCGGGACAGGGCGGGGACCGGGGAGCTGTTTTTT.